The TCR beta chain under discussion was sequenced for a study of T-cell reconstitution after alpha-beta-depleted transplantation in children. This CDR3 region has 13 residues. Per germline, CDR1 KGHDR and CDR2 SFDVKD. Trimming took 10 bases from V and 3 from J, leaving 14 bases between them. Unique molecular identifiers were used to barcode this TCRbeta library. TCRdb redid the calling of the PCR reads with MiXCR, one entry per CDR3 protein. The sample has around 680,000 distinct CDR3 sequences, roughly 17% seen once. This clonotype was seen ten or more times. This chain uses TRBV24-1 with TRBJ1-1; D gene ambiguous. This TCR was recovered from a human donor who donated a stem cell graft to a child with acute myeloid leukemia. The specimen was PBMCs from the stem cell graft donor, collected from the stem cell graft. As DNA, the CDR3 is TGTGCCACTCAAGACCCTCGGGACACTGAAGCTTTCTTT. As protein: CATQDPRDTEAFF.